Sequencing of this TCR beta chain was carried out in a study of identical twins (dated by TCRdb to about 2016). Some background on the complete study: To test whether fetal clonotypes persist, this study deep-sequenced TCR alpha and beta repertoires from monozygotic twins, from unrelated adults of various ages, and from cord blood. To rule out contamination, the twin experiments were replicated at different times with different library preparation protocols.

On the study overall, not on this receptor specifically: Abundant cord blood beta clonotypes carried fewer insertions; young adult naive repertoires showed a weaker similar trend, while memory repertoires showed none. Excess twin sharing in beta out-of-frame sequences was weaker because fewer shared sequences lowered the signal-to-noise ratio. Compared with coincidental sharing between unrelated individuals, an excess of low generation-probability sequences was observed among out-of-frame TCR alpha sequences shared between twins. Out-of-frame TCR alpha sharing in monozygotic twins was systematically underestimated by recombination models, whereas sharing between unrelated individuals was in agreement with the recombination models. Invariant T cells such as MAIT and iNKT could partly confound zero-insertion analyses, although diverse VJ usage argued against such confounding for most clonotypes. Because the same donors could not be followed over many years, the conclusions relied on cross-sectional statistical analysis.

The library came from 5' RACE. Instrument used: Illumina HiSeq 2000. A universal primer binding site was added through template switching, and the final cDNA carried a unique molecular identifier so that TCR cDNA molecules could be counted accurately. Specific primers in the conserved constant-segment region were used to synthesize first-strand cDNA for the TCR alpha and beta chains. Each cDNA library was double barcoded, with a SMART-Mk sample barcode plus Illumina barcodes, to control for contamination. TruSeq adapter sequences along with Illumina sample barcodes were introduced in two successive PCR steps. The TCR alpha and beta cDNA libraries were sequenced on the Illumina HiSeq platform using custom primers. Per the source publication's procedure: MiGEC processed the raw reads to extract unique molecular identifiers, while MiXCR was used to determine the CDR3 positions. For each individual, recombination models were inferred using an EM algorithm with the repgenHMM and IGoR tools. Shared clonotypes were analyzed with the tcR package in R, and sharing was normalized by the product of cloneset sizes. Out-of-frame nonproductive sequences were analyzed to study raw recombination free of thymic and clonal selection effects. Through fastp at Q25 and MiXCR, TCRdb rebuilt clones from the public reads, retaining in-frame beta chains. Identical CDR3 proteins give one entry, which carries the most common genes and DNA. TCRdb's processing, not the study's, gives the V and J calls here. For this sample there are about 720,000 distinct CDR3 sequences; 15% to 20% appear just once. The ten largest clonotypes hold approximately 14% of the sample.

The sample holds a few counts of this clonotype. Its antigen target is currently unknown. There are no base qualities to consult, and no much larger clone falls within one base. All donors were healthy Caucasians. The twin cohort consisted of three pairs of female monozygotic twins, all aged about 18 to 29 years. Peripheral blood mononuclear cells were used as the source from which RNA for TCR libraries was isolated. These sequences were also reported in another study, on T cells expressing NK-cell markers. Per that second paper: TCR beta-chain repertoires were profiled in sorted CD3+CD56+NKG2C+, CD3+CD56+NKG2C- and CD3+CD56-NKG2C+ T-cell subsets from about 8 donors. Among the eight sequenced donors, seven were HCMV-seropositive and one was HCMV-seronegative. In several experiments an anti-gammadeltaTCR antibody was added to restrict sorting to alphabetaTCR-expressing T cells. In more than five donors, the dominant CD3+CD56+NKG2C+ clonotypes were found to rank among the top 10 CD8+ clonotypes and to make up about 1.0-8% of CD8+ T cells. Those dominant clonotypes were again the most abundant among CD3+CD56-NKG2C+ cells in a handful of donors, at roughly 28.3-65%. It remained unclear whether the expanded NKG2C-expressing T cell clones were specific for HCMV antigens. The study sequenced eight donors, all healthy volunteers chosen at random: three men and five women. HCMV-specific IgG was detected in serum with a commercial ELISA kit to determine HCMV serostatus. Bulk peripheral blood T-cell repertoires were additionally sequenced from unsorted PBMC for about 6 donors. MIGEC handled demultiplexing of the reads and grouping by UMI, while MiTCR was used to assemble and quantify clonotypes. Only TCR cDNA sequences supported by at least two reads were kept to exclude erroneous sequences. The tcR package was used for downstream repertoire analysis, and clonotypes were matched between fractions using CDR3 nucleotide sequence together with V segment. VDJmatch was used to annotate antigen specificity against VDJdb, with one amino acid substitution in CDR3 permitted.

Input material: PBMCs. The source is a woman younger than 35 in good health.

In nucleotide form, the sequence is TGTGCCAGCAGTGATGGGGGAAGGGGCTACACCTTC. This gives the protein CASSDGGRGYTF. This chain is built from TRBV6-1 and TRBJ1-2; a weak D assignment points to TRBD1 (5 bases agree). The CDR3 starts with the cysteine, ends with the phenylalanine, and has 12 residues. This entry keeps only the CDR3 DNA: 36 bases, framed from base 1. CDR1 and CDR2 (MNHNS, SASEGT) derive from the germline V gene. Trimming costs V 3 bases and J 8 bases, and their ends lie 10 bases apart.